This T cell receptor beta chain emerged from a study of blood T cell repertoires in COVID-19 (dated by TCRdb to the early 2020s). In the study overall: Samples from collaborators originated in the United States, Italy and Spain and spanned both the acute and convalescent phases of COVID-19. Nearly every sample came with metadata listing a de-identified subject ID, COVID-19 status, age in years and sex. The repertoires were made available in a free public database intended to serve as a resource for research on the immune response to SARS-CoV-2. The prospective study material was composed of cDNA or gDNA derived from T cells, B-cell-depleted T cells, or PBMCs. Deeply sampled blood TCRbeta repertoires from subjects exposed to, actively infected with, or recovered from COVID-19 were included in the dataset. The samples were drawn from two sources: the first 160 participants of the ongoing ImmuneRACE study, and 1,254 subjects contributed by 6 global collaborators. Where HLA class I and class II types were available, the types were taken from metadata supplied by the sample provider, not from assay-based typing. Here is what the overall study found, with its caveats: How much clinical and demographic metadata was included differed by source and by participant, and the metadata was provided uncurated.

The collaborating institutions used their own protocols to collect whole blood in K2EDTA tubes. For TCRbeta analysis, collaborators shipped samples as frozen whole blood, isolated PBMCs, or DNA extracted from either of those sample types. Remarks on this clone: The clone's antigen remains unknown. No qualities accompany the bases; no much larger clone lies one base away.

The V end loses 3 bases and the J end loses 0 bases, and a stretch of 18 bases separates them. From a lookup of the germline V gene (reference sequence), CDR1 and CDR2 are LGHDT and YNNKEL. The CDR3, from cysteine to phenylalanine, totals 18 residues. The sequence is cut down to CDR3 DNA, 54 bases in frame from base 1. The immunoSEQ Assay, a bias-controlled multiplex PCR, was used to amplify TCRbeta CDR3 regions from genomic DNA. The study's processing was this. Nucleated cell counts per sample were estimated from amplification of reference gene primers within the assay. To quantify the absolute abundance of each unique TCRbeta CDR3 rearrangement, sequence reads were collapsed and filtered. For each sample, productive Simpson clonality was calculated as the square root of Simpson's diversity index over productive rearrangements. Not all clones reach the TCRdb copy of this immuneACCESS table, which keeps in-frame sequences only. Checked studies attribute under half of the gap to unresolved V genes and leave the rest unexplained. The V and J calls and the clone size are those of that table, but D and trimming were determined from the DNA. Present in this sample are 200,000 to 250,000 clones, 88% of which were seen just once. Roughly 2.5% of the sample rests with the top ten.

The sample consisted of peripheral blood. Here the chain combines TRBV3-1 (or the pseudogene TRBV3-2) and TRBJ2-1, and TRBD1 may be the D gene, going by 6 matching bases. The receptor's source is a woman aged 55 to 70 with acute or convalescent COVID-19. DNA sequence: TGTGCCAGCAGCCACTCCCTCAGGGGCCTCAGCTCCTACAATGAGCAGTTCTTC. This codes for CASSHSLRGLSSYNEQFF.